The 17 T cell receptor beta chains in this list originate from one sample, sequenced in a study of beta chain features in type 1 diabetes. Notes on the study in general: Type 1 diabetes patients had moderately but significantly shorter TCRB CDR3s in all four CD4+ subsets.

Sequenced material consisted of expressed TCRB transcripts (all of the isolated RNA was reverse transcribed). Some clones are missing from TCRdb's copy, which holds only in-frame ones; the method was immunoSEQ multiplex PCR. The sample lists over 300,000 clones, approximately 10% occurring once. Their antigen targets remain unknown. Sequenced sample: central memory CD4+ T cells from blood. The receptor set was obtained from a man aged 25 to 40 with type 1 diabetes.

This clone was counted between two and nine times. The genes are TRBV11-2 and TRBJ1-2; D is unclear. This CDR3 comprises 15 residues. Trimming stripped 3 bases from V and 4 bases from J, with 15 bases between. Germline lookup yields CDR1 SGHAT and CDR2 FQNNGV. The CDR3 nucleotides are TGTGCCAGCAGCTTGCTAGGATATCCGGGCTATGGCTACACCTTC. This gives the protein CASSLLGYPGYGYTF.

This chain joins TRBV5-1 and TRBJ1-2; no reliable D call. This CDR3 comprises 14 residues. Trimming left V 0 bases short and J 8 bases short, with 14 bases between. In germline, CDR1 is SGHRS, CDR2 YFSETQ. The CDR3 spells CASSLGHSFDGYTF. CDR3 bases: TGCGCCAGCAGCTTGGGCCACAGTTTCGACGGCTACACCTTC.

The gene calls are TRBV30 and TRBJ1-3; unclear D gene. CDR3 length: 13 residues. CDR1 GTSNPN and CDR2 SVGIG come from the germline V gene (reference sequence). The V end was cut by 1 base, the J end by 0 bases, with 4 bases between. The CDR3 DNA reads as TGTGCCTGGAGTGGAATCTCTGGAAACACCATATATTTT. The encoded protein is CAWSGISGNTIYF.

The chain joins TRBV7-2 to TRBJ2-3, with 10 bases lining up with TRBD2. J lost 2 bases, V lost 6 bases, and 5 bases had no gene match. The germline V gene has CDR1 SGHTA and CDR2 FQGNSA. The CDR3 totals 15 residues. The CDR3 region has the DNA TGTGCCAGCAGGTTGGGACTAGCGCCCACAGATACGCAGTATTTT. Protein: CASRLGLAPTDTQYF.

Of note for this clone: Within the sample, other DNA sequences also encode this same CDR3. This chain links TRBV7-2 with TRBJ1-5, with 8 bases lining up with TRBD1. Germline CDR1 is SGHTA and CDR2 is FQGNSA. The CDR3 covers 14 residues. After removal of 5 bases from V and 6 bases from J, the junction contained 6 bases not matched to a gene. The CDR3 coding sequence is TGTGCCAGCAGCCTCGACAGGGGATTTCAGCCCCAGCATTTT. It translates to CASSLDRGFQPQHF.

The chain is built from TRBV19 and TRBJ1-2; 7 nucleotides line up with TRBD1. V lost 6 bases and J lost 5; bases outside the gene matches: 12. Germline V gene data show CDR1 as LNHDA and CDR2 as SQIVND (reference sequence). The CDR3 has 15 amino acids. Written as DNA, the CDR3 is TGTGCCAGTAGGACGGGCCTCTGGGGACAGTATGGCTACACCTTC. Encoded protein: CASRTGLWGQYGYTF.

CDR3 coding DNA: TGTGCCAGCAGTTTCCTTACCTACGAGCAGTACTTC. Encoded protein: CASSFLTYEQYF. V is TRBV28 and J is TRBJ2-7; D ambiguous. CDR1 is MDHEN, CDR2 SYDVKM, per germline. V was trimmed by 3 bases and J by 2 bases, leaving 5 bases between them. The CDR3 spans 12 residues.

This clone was observed a few times. The V and J genes are TRBV2 and TRBJ2-2, with D hard to call. The CDR3 length is 15 residues. Per germline, CDR1 SNHLY and CDR2 FYNNEI. V lost 2 bases and J lost 1, with 8 bases in between. The CDR3 bases are TGTGCCAGCAGTGAAAGCAGTTTGAACACCGGGGAGCTGTTTTTT. This codes for CASSESSLNTGELFF.

The chain joins TRBV7-2 to TRBJ2-5; TRBD2 matches 8 bases. With V trimmed by 7 bases and J by 5 bases, 9 bases remained unmatched. Germline V gene data show CDR1 as SGHTA and CDR2 as FQGNSA. The CDR3 sequence is 14 residues long. The CDR3 DNA is TGTGCCAGCAAGGGTAGCGGGGCAAGGGAGACCCAGTACTTC. Amino acid sequence: CASKGSGARETQYF.

This clone was detected only a few times. The V gene is TRBV2, the J gene TRBJ1-2, with TRBD1 matching over 7 bases. Germline CDR1 reads SNHLY; CDR2 reads FYNNEI. The CDR3 totals 15 residues. The ends lost 8 bases at V and 4 bases at J; junction bases unmatched: 13. CDR3 residues: CASLLGGQDPYGYTF. In DNA form, the CDR3 reads TGTGCCAGCCTTCTCGGAGGACAGGACCCCTATGGCTACACCTTC. Using reference TRBV2 and TRBJ1-2 for the parts outside the CDR3, the full variable domain is EPEVTQTPSHQVTQMGQEVILRCVPISNHLYFYWYRQILGQKVEFLVSFYNNEISEKSEIFDDQFSVERPDGSNFTLKIRSTKLEDSAMYFCASLLGGQDPYGYTFGSGTRLTVV.

The chain joins TRBV5-4 to TRBJ2-3, with 9 bases lining up with TRBD2. CDR1 SGHNT and CDR2 YYREEE come from the germline V gene (reference sequence). The CDR3 length is 18 residues. V dropped 4 bases and J dropped 0; count of bases not matched to a gene: 12. This CDR3 is CASSPQPVAGESTDTQYF. The DNA of the CDR3 is TGTGCCAGCAGCCCCCAGCCGGTAGCGGGGGAGAGCACAGATACGCAGTATTTT.

This clone was counted a few times. The chain is built from TRBV4-1 and TRBJ1-5; D remains ambiguous. The CDR3 has 16 residues. V lost 0 bases to trimming and J lost 0 bases, with 9 bases between them. The V gene's germline CDR1 is MGHRA and CDR2 YSYEKL. CDR3 in amino acids: CASSQDGPGSNQPQHF. The CDR3 coding sequence is TGCGCCAGCAGCCAAGATGGCCCGGGTAGCAATCAGCCCCAGCATTTT.

This clone turned up a few times. This rearrangement joins TRBV2 to TRBJ1-4; TRBD1 is a possible D gene (6 bases). The CDR3 is 14 amino acids. With 5 bases removed from V and 4 bases from J, the gap between germline ends came to 11 bases. Germline V gives CDR1 SNHLY, CDR2 FYNNEI. CDR3 amino acids: CASSLDRINEKLFF. CDR3 DNA sequence: TGTGCCAGCAGTTTAGACAGGATTAATGAAAAACTGTTTTTT. Combining the CDR3 with reference TRBV2 and TRBJ1-4 gives the whole variable domain EPEVTQTPSHQVTQMGQEVILRCVPISNHLYFYWYRQILGQKVEFLVSFYNNEISEKSEIFDDQFSVERPDGSNFTLKIRSTKLEDSAMYFCASSLDRINEKLFFGSGTQLSVL.

The J gene is TRBJ2-6, the V gene TRBV7-2; maybe TRBD1 (5 bases). This CDR3 has 16 residues. The V end lost 5 bases, the J end lost 2 bases, and 13 bases lay between the germline ends. Germline CDR1 SGHTA, CDR2 FQGNSA. The CDR3 sequence: CASSITGLPGANVLTF. The CDR3 coding sequence is TGTGCCAGCAGCATTACAGGCTTACCTGGGGCCAACGTCCTGACTTTC.

The genes are TRBV30 and TRBJ2-7; 7 bases line up with TRBD1. Looked up from germline, CDR1 is GTSNPN and CDR2 is SVGIG (reference sequence). Trimming at V came to 4 bases and at J to 3 bases, leaving 3 bases not matched to a gene. The CDR3 extends over 12 amino acids. The CDR3 DNA is TGTGCCTGGACCAGACAGGGCTACGAGCAGTACTTC. It translates to CAWTRQGYEQYF.

This clone showed up just a few times. Other DNA sequences in this sample translate to the same CDR3. The V gene is TRBV2, the J gene TRBJ2-7; D is perhaps TRBD1 (6 bases). Germline CDR1 SNHLY, CDR2 FYNNEI. Trimming removed 6 bases at V and 3 bases at J, with 9 bases between. The CDR3 is made up of 12 amino acids. In DNA form, the CDR3 reads TGTGCCAGCAGCCGACAGGTCTACGAGCAGTACTTC. Translation gives CASSRQVYEQYF. Drawing the rest from reference TRBV2 and TRBJ2-7, the complete variable domain is EPEVTQTPSHQVTQMGQEVILRCVPISNHLYFYWYRQILGQKVEFLVSFYNNEISEKSEIFDDQFSVERPDGSNFTLKIRSTKLEDSAMYFCASSRQVYEQYFGPGTRLTVT.

The chain has TRBV4-1 and TRBJ2-1, with D possibly matching TRBD1 (6 bases). CDR3 size: 17 residues. V gave up 6 bases and J gave up 3 bases, with 21 bases separating them. Per the germline V gene, CDR1 is MGHRA and CDR2 is YSYEKL. The CDR3 DNA reads as TGCGCCAGCAGTGGGGGCTCGGGTAGCTCGATCTACAATGAGCAGTTCTTC. Translating gives CASSGGSGSSIYNEQFF.